Described below is a single TCR beta chain sequence and its context. The target antigen is unknown. This sample is drawn from a study of Ad26.COV2.S vaccination and SARS-CoV-2 variants. Sequenced by immunoSEQ multiplex PCR; TCRdb stores in-frame clones only, minus some. The table records 150,000 to 200,000 clones, around 85% of them present only once. General observations from the study: Vaccine recipients surpassed placebo recipients in spike-specific TCR breadth. Analyses of TCR breadth and depth may have underestimated total T cell responses. A substantial breadth of spike-specific CD8+ and CD4+ T cell responses after vaccination has been reported. Breadth measured for non-spike TCRs was similar across vaccine and placebo recipients.

V lost 6 bases and J lost 7; bases outside the gene matches: 6. The CDR3 is 15 amino acids. Germline V gene data show CDR1 as MNHEY and CDR2 as SMNVEV (reference sequence). The chain is built from TRBV27 and TRBJ2-1; TRBD2 aligns across 13 bases. The source of this sequence is a human donor who had recovered from COVID-19. The material was peripheral blood, obtained after recovery from COVID-19. CDR3 in DNA: TGTGCCAGCAGCCCCGGGACTAGCGGGGCTAATGAGCAGTTCTTC. The encoded protein is CASSPGTSGANEQFF.